This entry is about one T cell receptor beta chain. Its antigen is not identified. These data are taken from a study of cytomegalovirus exposure and HLA in healthy donors. Study-level background: From HLA-typed donors, an early data release held about 92 million unique TCRs.

Broader study findings: An apparent linkage of common viral pathogens to several of the most significant clusters emerged in a later analysis. Across donors, presence/absence analyses took sequencing depth to be roughly uniform. Rarity held for most TCR sequences, but there were some public TCRs that occurred in many donors.

The PCR had 60 Vbeta and 13 Jbeta primers. TCRdb's copy holds only in-frame clones and misses some; the assay was immunoSEQ multiplex PCR. The sample totals roughly 120,000 clones. This CDR3 has 13 residues. V dropped 6 bases and J dropped 4; count of bases not matched to a gene: 5. The germline gives CDR1 MNHEY, CDR2 SVGAGI. The sequence was collected from a man younger than 35 in good health and CMV-seronegative. The chain carries TRBV6-5 and TRBJ2-7; TRBD1 agrees at 8 bases. Sequenced sample: PBMCs. CDR3 sequence (DNA): TGTGCCAGCAGAACCAGGGGGCGGTACGAGCAGTACTTC. Protein product: CASRTRGRYEQYF.